One T cell receptor (beta chain) is described in this entry. TCRdb re-derived calls from the RT-PCR reads in MiXCR, one entry per CDR3 protein. The sample yields hundreds of thousands of distinct CDR3 sequences, 14% seen once. The V gene's germline CDR1 is SGHTA and CDR2 FQGTGA. The ends lost 0 bases at V and 6 bases at J; junction bases unmatched: 5. This CDR3 spans 15 amino acids. The specimen sequenced was memory CD4+ T cells from blood. V is TRBV7-3 and J is TRBJ2-7, with 10 bases identical to TRBD1. The clonotype originates from a female donor in good health, serving as a healthy control. The CDR3 DNA reads as TGTGCCAGCAGCTTAACGTATGGGACAGGGGTCGAGCAGTACTTC. It is translated as CASSLTYGTGVEQYF. The full variable domain, its missing parts supplied by reference TRBV7-3 and TRBJ2-7, is GAGVSQTPSNKVTEKGKYVELRCDPISGHTALYWYRQSLGQGPEFLIYFQGTGAADDSGLPNDRFFAVRPEGSVSTLKIQRTERGDSAVYLCASSLTYGTGVEQYFGPGTRLTVT.